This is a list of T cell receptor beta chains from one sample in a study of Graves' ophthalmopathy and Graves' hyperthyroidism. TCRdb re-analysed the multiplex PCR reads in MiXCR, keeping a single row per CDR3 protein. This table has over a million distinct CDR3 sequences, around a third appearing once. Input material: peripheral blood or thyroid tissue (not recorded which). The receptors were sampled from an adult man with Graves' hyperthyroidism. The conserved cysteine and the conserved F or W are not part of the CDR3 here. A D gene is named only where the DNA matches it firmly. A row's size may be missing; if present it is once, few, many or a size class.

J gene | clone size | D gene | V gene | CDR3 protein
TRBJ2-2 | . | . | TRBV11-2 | ASSLVQRSPGELF
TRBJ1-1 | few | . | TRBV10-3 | AISESELAF
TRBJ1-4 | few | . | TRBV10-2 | ASSEPGEKLF
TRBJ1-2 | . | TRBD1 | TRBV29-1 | RPGQGAQGYT
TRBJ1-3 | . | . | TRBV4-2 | ASSPGARGKNTIY
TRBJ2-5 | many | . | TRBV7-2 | ASSSRRLGLLSGETQY
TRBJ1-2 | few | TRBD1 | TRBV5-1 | ASRKETGNYGYT
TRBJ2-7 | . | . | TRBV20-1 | SARDSGITYEQY
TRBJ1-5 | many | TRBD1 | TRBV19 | ASSPDRDPQH
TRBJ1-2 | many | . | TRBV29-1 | SVEGSRSPNNYGYT
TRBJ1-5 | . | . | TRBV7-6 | ASSAETGNQPQH
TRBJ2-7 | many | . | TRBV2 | ASSESGLGEQY
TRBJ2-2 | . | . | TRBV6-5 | ASSDLVRDTGELF
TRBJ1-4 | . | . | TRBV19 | ASTGYLGRYNEKLF
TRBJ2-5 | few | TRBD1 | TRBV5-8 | ASSPLSGQGEETQY
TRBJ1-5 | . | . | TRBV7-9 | ASSDGGVLGNQPQH
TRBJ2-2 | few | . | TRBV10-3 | ASSSTGMGTGELF